Below, 31 T cell receptor beta chains from the same sample are listed, as sequenced in a study of beta chain features in type 1 diabetes (dated by TCRdb to 2016 to 2018). The library was produced with the immunoSEQ multiplex PCR assay. The entire amount of isolated RNA was reverse transcribed using the High Capacity cDNA Reverse Transcription Kit, so the sequenced TCRB transcripts were expressed ones. TCRdb retrieved this table from immuneACCESS and kept in-frame rearrangements only. Not all clones are present; in checked studies, unresolved V genes account for under half, and no reason is known for the remainder. The sample yields some 330,000 clones; 9.5% to 11% were counted once. The ten largest account for roughly 0.016% of the sample. The specimen sequenced was naive CD4+ T cells from blood. The sample's cell subset or site label is to be understood as: true naive CD4+ T cells. The origin of the receptors is a woman in her twenties or thirties in good health.

The chain links TRBV25-1 to TRBJ2-7; unclear D gene. The CDR3 totals 12 residues. The germline V gene has CDR1 MGHDK and CDR2 SYGVNS. V was cut by 3 bases and J by 7 bases, with 10 bases left in between. The CDR3 reads CASSDPFREQYF. The CDR3 DNA is TGTGCCAGCAGTGACCCATTCCGGGAGCAGTACTTC.

This clone has just a few counts. The chain combines TRBV4-2 with TRBJ2-3; 8 bases agree with TRBD2. V trimming: 1 base; J trimming: 0 bases; junction bases outside the gene matches: 6. Germline V gives CDR1 LGHNA, CDR2 YNFKEQ. The CDR3 covers 17 residues. This CDR3 reads CASSQGPLAESTDTQYF. CDR3 in DNA: TGTGCCAGCAGCCAAGGCCCACTAGCGGAAAGCACAGATACGCAGTATTTT.

This clone was detected only a few times. Other DNA sequences of this sample code for an identical CDR3. This sequence joins TRBV19 and TRBJ2-6, with 7 bases identical to TRBD1. Losses at the gene ends were 3 bases for V and 3 bases for J; bases not matched to a gene: 2. Germline CDR1 LNHDA, CDR2 SQIVND (reference sequence). The CDR3 loop spans 15 amino acids. The CDR3 loop is CASSIDRVGANVLTF. The DNA of the CDR3 is TGTGCCAGTAGTATTGACAGGGTTGGGGCCAACGTCCTGACTTTC.

About this clone itself: The sample has other DNA sequences that encode this CDR3 too. The J gene is TRBJ2-3, the V gene TRBV7-2; 12 positions match TRBD2. Germline V lookup: CDR1 SGHTA, CDR2 FQGNSA. CDR3 length: 16 residues. Germline trimming cut 4 bases from V and 3 bases from J; bases unmatched to any gene: 5. CDR3 sequence reads: CASSSRLAGETDTQYF. The CDR3 nucleotides read TGTGCCAGCAGCTCCCGACTAGCGGGAGAGACAGATACGCAGTATTTT.

The V gene is TRBV5-5, the J gene TRBJ2-7; D may be TRBD2 (6 bases). CDR1 and CDR2 (germline): SGHKS, YYEKEE (reference sequence). This CDR3 spans 14 amino acids. The ends were cut back, 1 base at V and 2 bases at J, with 10 bases in the middle. CDR3 in amino acids: CASSLLAEAYEQYF. The CDR3 region has the DNA TGTGCCAGCAGCTTGTTAGCGGAGGCCTACGAGCAGTACTTC. The full variable domain, with the rest looked up from reference TRBV5-5 and TRBJ2-7, is DAGVTQSPTHLIKTRGQQVTLRCSPISGHKSVSWYQQVLGQGPQFIFQYYEKEERGRGNFPDRFSARQFPNYSSELNVNALLLGDSALYLCASSLLAEAYEQYFGPGTRLTVT.

This clone has more than one count but fewer than ten. The chain couples TRBV5-6 to TRBJ2-7, with 8 bases that match TRBD2. The CDR3 has 14 amino acids. Germline lookup yields CDR1 SGHDT and CDR2 YYEEEE. J was trimmed by 0 bases and V by 4 bases; bases with no gene match: 3. The CDR3 DNA sequence: TGTGCCAGCAGCGTTAGCGGGAACTCCTACGAGCAGTACTTC. Translation: CASSVSGNSYEQYF.

The genes are TRBV28 and TRBJ2-7; D might be TRBD1 (6 bases). The CDR3 loop spans 13 amino acids. Looked up from germline, CDR1 is MDHEN and CDR2 is SYDVKM. V was trimmed by 6 bases and J by 3 bases, leaving 12 bases between them. The CDR3 is CASRVDSVYEQYF. The CDR3 region has the DNA TGTGCCAGCAGGGTGGACAGCGTCTACGAGCAGTACTTC.

The V call is TRBV7-9, the J call TRBJ2-3; TRBD1 agrees at 12 bases. V gave up 1 base and J gave up 3 bases; unmatched junction bases: 2. The germline CDR1 and CDR2 sequences are SEHNR and FQNEAQ (reference sequence). There are 16 residues in the CDR3. DNA of the CDR3: TGTGCCAGCAGCTTAGGGGACAGGGGGCAGACAGATACGCAGTATTTT. It translates to CASSLGDRGQTDTQYF.

The chain uses TRBV11-2 and TRBJ2-3; 13 bases map to TRBD2. V lost 5 bases and J lost 4; bases outside the gene matches: 3. Germline values: CDR1 SGHAT, CDR2 FQNNGV. The CDR3 runs to 15 residues. The CDR3 coding sequence is TGTGCCAGCAGCCCAGGACTAGCGGGAGCAGATACGCAGTATTTT. This encodes CASSPGLAGADTQYF. Based on the CDR3 plus reference TRBV11-2 and TRBJ2-3, the full variable domain is EAGVAQSPRYKIIEKRQSVAFWCNPISGHATLYWYQQILGQGPKLLIQFQNNGVVDDSQLPKDRFSAERLKGVDSTLKIQPAKLEDSAVYLCASSPGLAGADTQYFGPGTRLTVL.

The chain has TRBV5-1 and TRBJ1-2; 7 nucleotides align to TRBD1. Unmatched junction bases numbered 7, after V lost 4 bases and J lost 7 bases. CDR3 size: 13 residues. The germline V gene encodes CDR1 SGHRS and CDR2 YFSETQ. The DNA for the CDR3 is TGCGCCAGCAGCGTGGACAGGCAACTTGGCTACACCTTC. It specifies CASSVDRQLGYTF.

This clone was picked up a small number of times. CDR3 DNA: TGTGCCAGCAGTTCCCATCCGGGGGATTTCGAGGGCAATGAGCAGTTCTTC. Amino acids: CASSSHPGDFEGNEQFF. V is TRBV28 and J is TRBJ2-1; maybe TRBD2 (6 bases). CDR1 and CDR2 from the germline V gene are MDHEN and SYDVKM. V was trimmed by 4 bases and J by 6 bases, leaving 22 bases between them. This CDR3 contains 17 residues.

V gene TRBV7-2 combines with J gene TRBJ2-7; 12 positions agree with TRBD2. J was trimmed by 5 bases and V by 5 bases; bases with no gene match: 7. Germline CDR1 is SGHTA and CDR2 is FQGNSA. The length of the CDR3 is 15 residues. The CDR3 DNA sequence: TGTGCCAGCAGCCCCCGACTAGCGGGAGTACACGAGCAGTACTTC. Protein: CASSPRLAGVHEQYF.

This clone has only a few counts. The J gene is TRBJ2-2, the V gene TRBV29-1; TRBD2 matches 7 bases. CDR3 length: 14 residues. Trimming removed 5 bases from V and 0 bases from J; junction bases left unmatched: 3. Germline V CDR1 and CDR2: SQVTM, ANQGSEA. The chain's CDR3 is CSVLGRANTGELFF. The CDR3 DNA sequence: TGCAGCGTTTTAGGGAGGGCGAACACCGGGGAGCTGTTTTTT.

This clone was counted only a few times. The CDR3 reads CASSVGTEETQYF. CDR3 coding DNA: TGTGCCAGCAGCGTAGGGACAGAAGAGACCCAGTACTTC. This rearrangement joins TRBV4-2 to TRBJ2-5, with 7 bases aligning to TRBD1. With V trimmed by 5 bases and J by 3 bases, 3 bases remained unmatched. Germline loops: CDR1 LGHNA, CDR2 YNFKEQ. The CDR3 consists of 13 residues.

The V and J genes are TRBV2 and TRBJ2-1; D remains ambiguous. Trimming cost V 3 bases and J 12 bases, with 18 bases left between them. In germline, CDR1 is SNHLY, CDR2 FYNNEI. The CDR3 loop spans 14 amino acids. In DNA, the CDR3 is TGTGCCAGCAGTGATTCGAAAATAATGCGGTGGCAGTTCTTC. It specifies CASSDSKIMRWQFF.

In its sample, this clone was seen a few times. V gene TRBV5-1 combines with J gene TRBJ2-6; tentatively, D is TRBD1 (5 bases). The germline V and J ends were trimmed by 1 base and 0 bases, with 8 bases remaining between them. CDR3 size: 16 residues. The germline V gene has CDR1 SGHRS and CDR2 YFSETQ. CDR3 sequence reads: CASSLRQSSGANVLTF. The DNA of the CDR3 is TGCGCCAGCAGCTTGAGACAGAGCTCTGGGGCCAACGTCCTGACTTTC.

This clone was detected a few times. The chain combines TRBV18 with TRBJ2-1; a possible D gene is TRBD2 (6 bases). Germline assignment: CDR1 KGHSH and CDR2 LQKENI. The germline V and J ends were trimmed by 6 bases and 6 bases, with 18 bases remaining between them. This CDR3 has 15 amino acids. CDR3 loop: CASSPPGDWTNEQFF. CDR3 DNA: TGTGCCAGCTCCCCCCCGGGGGACTGGACCAATGAGCAGTTCTTC.

The genes are TRBV11-2 and TRBJ2-1; 12 positions match TRBD2. This CDR3 contains 14 residues. Germline V gene data show CDR1 as SGHAT and CDR2 as FQNNGV. The junction had 7 bases not matched to a gene; V was cut back by 5 bases and J by 11 bases. CDR3 in amino acids: CASSLTSGSGKQFF. CDR3 DNA: TGTGCCAGCAGCCTGACTAGCGGGAGTGGGAAGCAGTTCTTC.

This clone was counted between two and nine times. The chain employs TRBV10-3 and TRBJ2-7, with a tentative D call TRBD2 (6 bases). Germline lookup yields CDR1 ENHRY and CDR2 SYGVKD. The CDR3 is 12 residues long. V was shortened by 8 bases and J by 4 bases, with 12 bases between the two germline ends. The CDR3 nucleotides are TGTGCCATCGGTCGGGAGTCGTACGAGCAGTACTTC. Translation: CAIGRESYEQYF.

The rearrangement joins TRBV9 to TRBJ1-5, with 9 bases that match TRBD1. This CDR3 is 15 amino acids long. The germline V gene encodes CDR1 SGDLS and CDR2 YYNGEE. Trimming cost V 3 bases and J 2 bases; bases outside gene matches: 3. The CDR3 sequence is CASSAGQGRNQPQHF. The CDR3 nucleotides read TGTGCCAGCAGCGCAGGACAGGGGCGCAATCAGCCCCAGCATTTT.

This clone was counted between two and nine times. The V call is TRBV25-1, the J call TRBJ2-5; D remains ambiguous. CDR1 MGHDK and CDR2 SYGVNS come from the germline V gene. V was clipped by 5 bases and J by 3 bases, with 4 bases between them. The CDR3 sequence is 11 residues long. The CDR3 is CASSPKETQYF. The CDR3, as DNA: TGTGCCAGCAGTCCCAAAGAGACCCAGTACTTC.

The rearrangement links TRBV28 to TRBJ1-5; D is unresolved. The length of the CDR3 is 15 residues. The V end lost 4 bases, the J end lost 2 bases, and 12 bases lay between the germline ends. Germline CDR1 is MDHEN and CDR2 is SYDVKM. The chain's CDR3 is CASSSTAGGNQPQHF. CDR3 DNA sequence: TGTGCCAGCAGTTCCACGGCAGGCGGCAATCAGCCCCAGCATTTT.

The chain uses TRBV5-1 and TRBJ1-1; no clear D gene. Germline CDR1 SGHRS, CDR2 YFSETQ. This CDR3 spans 16 amino acids. Deletions cut 1 base from V and 0 bases from J, with 13 bases between. The CDR3: CASSLPPQNMNTEAFF. In DNA form, the CDR3 reads TGCGCCAGCAGCTTGCCCCCACAGAACATGAACACTGAAGCTTTCTTT. Complete variable domain (other parts from reference TRBV5-1 and TRBJ1-1): KAGVTQTPRYLIKTRGQQVTLSCSPISGHRSVSWYQQTPGQGLQFLFEYFSETQRNKGNFPGRFSGRQFSNSRSEMNVSTLELGDSALYLCASSLPPQNMNTEAFFGQGTRLTVV.

This clone was recorded a few times. This specimen includes other DNA sequences encoding the same CDR3. The genes are TRBV6-5 and TRBJ2-5; D perhaps matches TRBD2 (6 bases). Germline loops: CDR1 MNHEY, CDR2 SVGAGI. The V and J ends lost 6 bases and 4 bases respectively, with 9 bases between them. This CDR3 has 12 residues. CDR3 bases: TGTGCCAGCAGCGGGAGCGGAGAGACCCAGTACTTC. Amino acid sequence: CASSGSGETQYF.

This clone was found a few times. The chain uses TRBV4-1 and TRBJ1-5; 7 bases are shared with TRBD1. The ends lost 1 base at V and 2 bases at J; junction bases unmatched: 5. Germline-derived CDR1 and CDR2 are MGHRA and YSYEKL. The CDR3 totals 16 residues. Here the CDR3 reads CASSQASGTGNQPQHF. Written as DNA, the CDR3 is TGCGCCAGCAGCCAAGCTTCCGGGACAGGCAATCAGCCCCAGCATTTT.

The V and J genes are TRBV19 and TRBJ1-5, with TRBD1 as a possible D gene (6 bases). The CDR3 sequence is 14 residues long. Germline lookup yields CDR1 LNHDA and CDR2 SQIVND (reference sequence). V dropped 5 bases and J dropped 1 base, with 9 bases sitting between them. As DNA, the CDR3 is TGTGCCAGTAGTGTGCAGGGGAGCAATCAGCCCCAGCATTTT. It encodes CASSVQGSNQPQHF.

The CDR3 protein is CASSTASGETQYF. As DNA, the CDR3 is TGTGCCAGCAGCACCGCTAGCGGGGAGACCCAGTACTTC. The chain recombines TRBV5-4 with TRBJ2-5; 8 bases agree with TRBD2. The CDR3 loop spans 13 amino acids. Germline assignment: CDR1 SGHNT and CDR2 YYREEE (reference sequence). V was pared by 4 bases and J by 5 bases, with 4 bases of the junction left unmatched.

The table lists this clone with a few counts. The chain couples TRBV18 to TRBJ2-7, with 10 bases identical to TRBD1. This CDR3 is 14 amino acids long. The V segment lost 8 bases and the J segment 2 bases; nucleotides outside the gene matches: 6. CDR1 and CDR2 from the germline V gene are KGHSH and LQKENI. CDR3 DNA: TGTGCCAGCCGAGACGGACAGGGGGCCTACGAGCAGTACTTC. Translation: CASRDGQGAYEQYF.

This chain links TRBV6-1 with TRBJ2-3, with 10 positions matching TRBD1. CDR1 MNHNS and CDR2 SASEGT come from the germline V gene. CDR3 length: 14 residues. Germline trimming cut 7 bases from V and 4 bases from J; bases unmatched to any gene: 5. The CDR3: CASIRDRGADTQYF. Written as DNA, the CDR3 is TGTGCCAGCATCCGGGACAGGGGTGCAGATACGCAGTATTTT.

J is TRBJ1-5 and V is TRBV18; D remains ambiguous. This CDR3 is 18 amino acids long. Germline-derived CDR1 and CDR2 are KGHSH and LQKENI. V lost 1 base and J lost 6, with 22 bases in between. CDR3 bases: TGTGCCAGCTCACCACGGTCCACCTTTATCGGGATCAGTCAGCCCCAGCATTTT. As protein: CASSPRSTFIGISQPQHF.

This clone was seen a handful of times. This chain joins TRBV28 and TRBJ2-5, with D maybe TRBD2 (6 bases). V lost 5 bases and J lost 5, with 15 bases in between. CDR3 length equals 14 residues. From germline, CDR1 is MDHEN and CDR2 SYDVKM. The chain's CDR3 is CASSPATGSETQYF. CDR3 DNA: TGTGCCAGCAGTCCCGCTACCGGGAGTGAGACCCAGTACTTC.